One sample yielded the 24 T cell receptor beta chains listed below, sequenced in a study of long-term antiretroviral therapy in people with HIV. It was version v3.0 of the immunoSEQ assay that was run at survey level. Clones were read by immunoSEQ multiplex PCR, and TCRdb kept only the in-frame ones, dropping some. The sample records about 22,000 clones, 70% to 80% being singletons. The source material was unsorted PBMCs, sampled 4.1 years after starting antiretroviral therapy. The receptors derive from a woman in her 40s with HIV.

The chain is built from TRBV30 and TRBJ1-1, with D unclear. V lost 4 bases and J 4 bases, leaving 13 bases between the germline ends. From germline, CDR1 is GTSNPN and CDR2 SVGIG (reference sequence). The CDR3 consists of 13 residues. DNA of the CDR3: TGTGCCTGGACCGCATCCTTGGGCACTGAAGCTTTCTTT. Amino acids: CAWTASLGTEAFF.

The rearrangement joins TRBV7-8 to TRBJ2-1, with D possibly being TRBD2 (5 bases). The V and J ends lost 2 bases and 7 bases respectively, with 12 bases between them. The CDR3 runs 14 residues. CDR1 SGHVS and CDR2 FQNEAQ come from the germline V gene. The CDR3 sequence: CASSLFGSKNEQFF. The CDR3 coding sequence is TGTGCCAGCAGCTTATTTGGGAGTAAGAATGAGCAGTTCTTC. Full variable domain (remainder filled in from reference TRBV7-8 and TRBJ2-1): GAGVSQSPRYKVAKRGQDVALRCDPISGHVSLFWYQQALGQGPEFLTYFQNEAQLDKSGLPSDRFFAERPEGSVSTLKIQRTQQEDSAVYLCASSLFGSKNEQFFGPGTRLTVL.

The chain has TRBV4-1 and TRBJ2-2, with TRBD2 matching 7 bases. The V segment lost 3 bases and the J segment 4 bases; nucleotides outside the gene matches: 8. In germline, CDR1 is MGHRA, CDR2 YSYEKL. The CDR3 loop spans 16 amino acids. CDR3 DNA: TGCGCCAGCAGCCAGGGGCGGACTAGAGGCACCGGGGAGCTGTTTTTT. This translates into CASSQGRTRGTGELFF.

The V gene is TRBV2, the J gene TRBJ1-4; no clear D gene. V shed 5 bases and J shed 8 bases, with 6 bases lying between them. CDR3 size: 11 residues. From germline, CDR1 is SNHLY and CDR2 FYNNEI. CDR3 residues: CASSQDEKLFF. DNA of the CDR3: TGTGCCAGCAGTCAGGACGAAAAACTGTTTTTT.

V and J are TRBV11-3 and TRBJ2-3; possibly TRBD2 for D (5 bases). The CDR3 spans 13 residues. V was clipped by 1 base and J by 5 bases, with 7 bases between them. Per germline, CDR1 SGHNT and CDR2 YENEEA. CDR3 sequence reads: CASSLAAGDTQYF. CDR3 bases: TGTGCCAGCAGCTTAGCGGCGGGAGATACGCAGTATTTT.

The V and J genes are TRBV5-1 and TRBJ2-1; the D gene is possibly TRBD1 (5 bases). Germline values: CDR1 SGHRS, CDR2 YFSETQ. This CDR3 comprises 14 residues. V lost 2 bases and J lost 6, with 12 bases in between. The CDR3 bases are TGCGCCAGCAGCTTAGGTCGACAGAGCAATGAGCAGTTCTTC. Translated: CASSLGRQSNEQFF. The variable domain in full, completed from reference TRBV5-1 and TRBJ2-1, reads KAGVTQTPRYLIKTRGQQVTLSCSPISGHRSVSWYQQTPGQGLQFLFEYFSETQRNKGNFPGRFSGRQFSNSRSEMNVSTLELGDSALYLCASSLGRQSNEQFFGPGTRLTVL.

In nucleotides, the CDR3 is TGTGCCATCAGTGAGCCGAGCGGGGTTATCTCCTACGAGCAGTACTTC. It specifies CAISEPSGVISYEQYF. This chain joins TRBV10-3 and TRBJ2-7, with 7 bases lining up with TRBD2. This CDR3 has 16 residues. Germline CDR1 ENHRY, CDR2 SYGVKD. J lost 0 bases, V lost 2 bases, and 7 bases had no gene match.

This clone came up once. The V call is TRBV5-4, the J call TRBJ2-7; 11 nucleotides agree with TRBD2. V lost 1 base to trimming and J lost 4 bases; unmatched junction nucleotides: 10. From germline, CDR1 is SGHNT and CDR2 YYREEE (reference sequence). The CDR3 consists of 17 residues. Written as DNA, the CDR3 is TGTGCCAGCAGCTTGACCCTAGCGGGAGGAATGAGGTACGAGCAGTACTTC. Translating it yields CASSLTLAGGMRYEQYF.

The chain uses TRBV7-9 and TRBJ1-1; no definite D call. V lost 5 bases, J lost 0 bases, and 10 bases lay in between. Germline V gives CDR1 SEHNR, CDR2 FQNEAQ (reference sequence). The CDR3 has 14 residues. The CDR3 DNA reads TGTGCCAGCAGCCCCCCGACGGTGAACACTGAAGCTTTCTTT. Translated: CASSPPTVNTEAFF.

CDR3 sequence: CASSTGLRRAFF. CDR3 nucleotide sequence: TGTGCCAGCAGTACGGGGCTGAGGAGGGCTTTCTTT. The gene calls are TRBV6-5 and TRBJ1-1, with D possibly being TRBD1 (5 bases). Germline-derived CDR1 and CDR2 are MNHEY and SVGAGI. V lost 5 bases to trimming and J lost 11 bases, with 15 bases between them. The CDR3 contains 12 residues.

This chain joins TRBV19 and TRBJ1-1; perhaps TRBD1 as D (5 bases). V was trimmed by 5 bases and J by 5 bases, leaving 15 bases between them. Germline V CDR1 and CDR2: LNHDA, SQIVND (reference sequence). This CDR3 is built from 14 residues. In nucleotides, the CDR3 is TGTGCCAGTAGTTCGAATCAGGGTGCGACTGAAGCTTTCTTT. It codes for CASSSNQGATEAFF. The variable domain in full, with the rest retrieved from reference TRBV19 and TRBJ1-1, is DGGITQSPKYLFRKEGQNVTLSCEQNLNHDAMYWYRQDPGQGLRLIYYSQIVNDFQKGDIAEGYSVSREKKESFPLTVTSAQKNPTAFYLCASSSNQGATEAFFGQGTRLTVV.

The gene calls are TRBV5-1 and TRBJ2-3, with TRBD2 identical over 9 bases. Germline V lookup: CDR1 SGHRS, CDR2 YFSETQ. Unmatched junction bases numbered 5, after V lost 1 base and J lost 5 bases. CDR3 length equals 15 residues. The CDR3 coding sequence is TGCGCCAGCAGCTTGCTAGCGGGAACGAGAGATACGCAGTATTTT. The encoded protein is CASSLLAGTRDTQYF.

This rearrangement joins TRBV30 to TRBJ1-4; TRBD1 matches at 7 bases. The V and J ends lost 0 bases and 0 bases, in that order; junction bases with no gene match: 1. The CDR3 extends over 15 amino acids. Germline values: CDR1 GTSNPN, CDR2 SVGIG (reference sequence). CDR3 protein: CAWSVGQATNEKLFF. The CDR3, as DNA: TGTGCCTGGAGTGTAGGACAGGCAACTAATGAAAAACTGTTTTTT.

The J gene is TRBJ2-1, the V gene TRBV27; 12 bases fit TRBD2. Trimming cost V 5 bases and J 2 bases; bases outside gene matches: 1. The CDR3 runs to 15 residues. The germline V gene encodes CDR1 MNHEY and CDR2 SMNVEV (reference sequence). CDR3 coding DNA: TGTGCCAGCAGTCGACTAGCGGGGGCCTACAATGAGCAGTTCTTC. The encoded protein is CASSRLAGAYNEQFF.

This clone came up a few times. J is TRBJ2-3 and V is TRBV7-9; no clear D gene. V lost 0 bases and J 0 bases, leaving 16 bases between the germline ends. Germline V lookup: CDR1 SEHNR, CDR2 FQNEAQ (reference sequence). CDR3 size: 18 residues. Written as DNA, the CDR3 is TGTGCCAGCAGCTTAGCACTCCTTGTACCGCTTAGCACAGATACGCAGTATTTT. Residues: CASSLALLVPLSTDTQYF.

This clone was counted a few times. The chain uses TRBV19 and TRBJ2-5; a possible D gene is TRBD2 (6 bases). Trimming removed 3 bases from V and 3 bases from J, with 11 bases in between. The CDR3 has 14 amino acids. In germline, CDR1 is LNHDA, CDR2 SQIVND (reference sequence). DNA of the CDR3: TGTGCCAGTAGTATTCAGGAGGGTAAAGAGACCCAGTACTTC. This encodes CASSIQEGKETQYF.

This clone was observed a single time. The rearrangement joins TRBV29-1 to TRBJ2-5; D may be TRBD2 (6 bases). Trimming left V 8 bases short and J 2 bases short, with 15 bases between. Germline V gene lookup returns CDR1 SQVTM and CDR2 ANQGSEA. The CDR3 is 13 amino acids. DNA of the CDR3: TGCAGCTCCCATGAAGGGACTCAAGAGACCCAGTACTTC. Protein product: CSSHEGTQETQYF.

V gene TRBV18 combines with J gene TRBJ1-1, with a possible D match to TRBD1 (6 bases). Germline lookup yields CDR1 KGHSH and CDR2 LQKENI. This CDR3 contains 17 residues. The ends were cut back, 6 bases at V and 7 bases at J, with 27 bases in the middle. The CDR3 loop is CASSRQDSGDGFLEAFF. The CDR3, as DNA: TGTGCCAGCTCTCGCCAGGACAGTGGGGATGGCTTCCTTGAAGCTTTCTTT.

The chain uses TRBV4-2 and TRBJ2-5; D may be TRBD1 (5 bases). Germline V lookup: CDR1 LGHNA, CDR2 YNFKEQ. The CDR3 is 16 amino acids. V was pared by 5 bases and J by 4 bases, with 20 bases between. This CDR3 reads CASSSIAQGSVETQYF. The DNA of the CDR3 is TGTGCCAGCAGCTCAATTGCCCAGGGTTCGGTAGAGACCCAGTACTTC.

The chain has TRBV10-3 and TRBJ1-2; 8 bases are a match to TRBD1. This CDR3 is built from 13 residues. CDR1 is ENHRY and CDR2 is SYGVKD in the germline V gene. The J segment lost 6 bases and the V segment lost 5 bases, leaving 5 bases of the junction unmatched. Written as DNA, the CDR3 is TGTGCCATCAGTCCAACAGGGGGAGATGGCTACACCTTC. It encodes CAISPTGGDGYTF.

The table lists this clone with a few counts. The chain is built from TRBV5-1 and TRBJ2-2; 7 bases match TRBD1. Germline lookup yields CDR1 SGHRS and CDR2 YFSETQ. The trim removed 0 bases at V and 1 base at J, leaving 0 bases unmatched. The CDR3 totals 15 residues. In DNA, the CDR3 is TGCGCCAGCAGCTTGGACAGGGGGAACACCGGGGAGCTGTTTTTT. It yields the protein CASSLDRGNTGELFF. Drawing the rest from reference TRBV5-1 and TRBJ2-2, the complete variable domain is KAGVTQTPRYLIKTRGQQVTLSCSPISGHRSVSWYQQTPGQGLQFLFEYFSETQRNKGNFPGRFSGRQFSNSRSEMNVSTLELGDSALYLCASSLDRGNTGELFFGEGSRLTVL.

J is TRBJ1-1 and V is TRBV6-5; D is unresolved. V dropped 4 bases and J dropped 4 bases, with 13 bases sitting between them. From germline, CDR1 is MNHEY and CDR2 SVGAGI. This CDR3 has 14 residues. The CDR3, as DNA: TGTGCCAGCAGTTCGTCCCGTTGGGGCACTGAAGCTTTCTTT. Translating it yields CASSSSRWGTEAFF.

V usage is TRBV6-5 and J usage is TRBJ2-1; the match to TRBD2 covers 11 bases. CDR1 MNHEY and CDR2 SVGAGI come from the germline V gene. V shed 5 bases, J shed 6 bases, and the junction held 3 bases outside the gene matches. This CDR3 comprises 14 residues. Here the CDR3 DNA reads TGTGCCAGCAGTGGTAGCGGGAGGGGCAATGAGCAGTTCTTC. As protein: CASSGSGRGNEQFF.

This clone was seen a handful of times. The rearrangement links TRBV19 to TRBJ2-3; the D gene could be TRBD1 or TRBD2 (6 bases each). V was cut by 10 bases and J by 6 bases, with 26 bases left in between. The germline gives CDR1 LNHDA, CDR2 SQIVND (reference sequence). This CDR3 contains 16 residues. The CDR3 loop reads CATTGSEGGWRDTQYF. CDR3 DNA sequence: TGTGCCACCACGGGAAGTGAGGGGGGCTGGAGGGATACGCAGTATTTT. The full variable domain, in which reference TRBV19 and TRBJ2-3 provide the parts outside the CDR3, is DGGITQSPKYLFRKEGQNVTLSCEQNLNHDAMYWYRQDPGQGLRLIYYSQIVNDFQKGDIAEGYSVSREKKESFPLTVTSAQKNPTAFYLCATTGSEGGWRDTQYFGPGTRLTVL.